Reported below is one T cell receptor (beta chain). Its antigen is unidentified. The authors carried out high-throughput sequencing of TCR beta. They applied it to CD8+ and CD4+ T cells obtained from blood. In contrast to the negatively isolated CD8+ and CD4+ T cells, TEMRA cells were FACS-enriched. RNA was extracted with the RNeasy kit, and a quantity of roughly 0.5 to 1 ug was reverse transcribed using random hexamers. TCRdb reprocessed the immunoSEQ multiplex PCR reads via MiXCR and lists one record per CDR3 protein. This table holds 150,000 to 200,000 distinct CDR3 sequences, 91% found once. These data are taken from a study of CD8 T cells in Susac syndrome. Whole-study findings and limits: It was acknowledged in the study that its TCR sequencing and HLA analysis involved a relatively small number of individuals.

Trimming left V 5 bases short and J 0 bases short, with 4 bases between. Germline CDR1 SGHVS, CDR2 FQNEAQ. The CDR3 spans 12 residues. The chain is built from TRBV7-8 and TRBJ1-2; D not resolved. The specimen sequenced was CD4+ T cells from PBMCs. This TCR was recovered from a human donor with Susac syndrome. CDR3: CASSPSNYGYTF. CDR3 DNA sequence: TGTGCCAGCAGCCCGTCTAACTATGGCTACACCTTC.